A single T cell receptor beta chain is shown here with its context. Its antigen is still unknown. This specimen comes from a study of T cell responses to AZD1222 COVID-19 vaccine. On the study more broadly: Pooled together were second doses at about 4 or about 12 weeks. Findings and caveats of the study: Mostly white British, mostly female donors; authors suggested clonal diversity may be underestimated. Vaccination with two AZD1222 doses was followed by a rise in Spike-specific TCR breadth and depth. Repertoires were collected only later (after the peak T cell response had occurred).

Using immunoSEQ multiplex PCR, the repertoire was profiled, and TCRdb retains in-frame clones only, with some absent. Here the sample spans some 110,000 clones, roughly nine tenths being singletons. The length of the CDR3 is 14 residues. Germline values: CDR1 SGHRS, CDR2 YFSETQ. V lost 0 bases to trimming and J lost 6 bases, with 12 bases between them. The sequence came from an adult in good health. The material sequenced was peripheral blood, taken on day 0 of AZD1222 vaccination. The chain uses TRBV5-1 and TRBJ1-2; D gene uncertain. The CDR3 protein is CASSLGRAEDGYTF. In DNA form, the CDR3 reads TGCGCCAGCAGCTTGGGGAGGGCAGAAGATGGCTACACCTTC.